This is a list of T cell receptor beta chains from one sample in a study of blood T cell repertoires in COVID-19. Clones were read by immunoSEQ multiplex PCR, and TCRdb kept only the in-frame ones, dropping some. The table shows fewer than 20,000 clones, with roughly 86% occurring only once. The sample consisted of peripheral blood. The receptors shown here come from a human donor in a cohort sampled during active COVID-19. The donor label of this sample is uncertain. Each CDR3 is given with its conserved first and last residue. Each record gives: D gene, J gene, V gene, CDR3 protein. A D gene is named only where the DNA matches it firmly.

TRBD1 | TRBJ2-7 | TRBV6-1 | CASSEGQGASYEQYF
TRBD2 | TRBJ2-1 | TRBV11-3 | CASSSQGGRQIPDEQFF
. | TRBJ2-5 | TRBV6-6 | CASSTGDNQETQYF
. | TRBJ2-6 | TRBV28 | CASETGFSGANVLTF
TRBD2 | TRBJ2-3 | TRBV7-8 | CASSHRTSRTLTDTQYF
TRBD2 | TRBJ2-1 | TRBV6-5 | CASATSGRVGNEQFF
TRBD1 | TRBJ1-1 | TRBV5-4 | CASSLAGGQGAGEAFF
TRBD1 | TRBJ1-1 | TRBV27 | CASSLARGDTEAFF
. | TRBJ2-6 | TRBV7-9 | CASSFGRAGANVLTF
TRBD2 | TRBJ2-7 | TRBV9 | CASSSGLAGVPLEQYF
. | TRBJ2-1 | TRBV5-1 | CASSLVDPSSYNEQFF
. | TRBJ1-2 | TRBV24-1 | CATSDPGGESNYGYTF
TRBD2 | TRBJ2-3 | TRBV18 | CASSPLILAGVGDTQYF
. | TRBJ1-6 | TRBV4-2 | CASSQEEWGRDSPLHF
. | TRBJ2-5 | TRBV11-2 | CASSSGLRETQYF
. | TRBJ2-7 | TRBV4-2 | CASSQDPLGHAYEQYF
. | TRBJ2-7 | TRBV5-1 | CASSPDNYEQYF
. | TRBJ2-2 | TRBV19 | CASSIVGGIGELFF
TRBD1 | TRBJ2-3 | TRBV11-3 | CASSLGGPGGIDTQYF
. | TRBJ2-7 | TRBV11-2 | CASSPGEDYYEQYF
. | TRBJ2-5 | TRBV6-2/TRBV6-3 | CASSTQGSETQYF
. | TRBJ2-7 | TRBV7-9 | CASSSPPDSFYEQYF
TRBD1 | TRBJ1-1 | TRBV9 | CASRGQGGTEAFF
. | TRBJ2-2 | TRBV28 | CASSPGQWPLGTGELFF
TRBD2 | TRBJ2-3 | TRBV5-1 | CASSFAAGGTRGNGDTQYF
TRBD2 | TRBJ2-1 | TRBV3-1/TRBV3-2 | CASSQGGLAGAANEQFF
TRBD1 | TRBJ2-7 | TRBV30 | CAWSLGQGAYEQYF
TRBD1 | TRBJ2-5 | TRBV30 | CAWNNRGPQETQYF
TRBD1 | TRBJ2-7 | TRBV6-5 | CASGQGTREQYF
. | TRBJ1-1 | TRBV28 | CASSPPGEEKAFF
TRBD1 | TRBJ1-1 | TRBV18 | CASSPGQSTTEAFF
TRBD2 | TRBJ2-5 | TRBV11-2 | CASSSNSGGGETQYF
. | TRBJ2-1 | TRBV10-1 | CASSESRSREQFF